The 24 T cell receptor beta chains presented below share a single source sample, sequenced in a study of T cells in Graves' hyperthyroidism and ophthalmopathy (dated 2019 in TCRdb). The library was produced with multiplex PCR. Sequenced on an Illumina HiSeq 2000. Amplification of TCR beta CDR3 regions was carried out from RNA transcripts. The first round of RT-PCR for the TCR CDR3 was performed with the HTBI primer set and the Qiagen OneStep RT-PCR kit. The public sequencing data were trimmed at Q25 with fastp and processed into clonotypes with MiXCR by TCRdb, which kept only in-frame beta chains. Each CDR3 protein appears once, grouped with its most common genes and DNA. The table for this sample lists approximately 300,000 distinct CDR3 sequences; about 18% of them were counted only once. The ten largest make up over 50% of the sample. Specimen: blood. Every receptor here comes from a woman aged 60 to 75 with Graves' ophthalmopathy.

Many counts were recorded for this clonotype. This chain connects TRBV27 to TRBJ2-7, with D perhaps TRBD1 (6 bases). CDR3 length: 14 amino acids. The ends were cut back, 5 bases at V and 0 bases at J, with 11 bases in the middle. The germline V gene encodes CDR1 MNHEY and CDR2 SMNVEV (reference sequence). The CDR3 sequence: CASSEHRDSYEQYF. CDR3 coding DNA: TGTGCCAGCAGTGAACACAGGGACTCCTACGAGCAGTACTTC.

This clonotype was seen ten or more times. The chain employs TRBV12-3 or TRBV12-4 and TRBJ2-2; no firm D call. Between the trimmed V and J ends, which lost 10 bases and 0 bases, there was a span of 12 bases. This CDR3 is 14 amino acids long. Written as DNA, the CDR3 is TGTGCCACCCGCCGGATCGCGAACACCGGGGAGCTGTTTTTT. Translation gives CATRRIANTGELFF.

Points on this clonotype: A read error is possible here, since a much larger clone lies one base away. This sequence joins TRBV11-2 and TRBJ2-2; TRBD2 might be the D (5 bases). The length of the CDR3 is 13 residues. Germline assignment: CDR1 SGHAT and CDR2 FQNNGV. CDR3 sequence reads: CASRWGSAGELSF. The DNA for the CDR3 is TGTGCCAGCAGATGGGGTTCCGCCGGGGAGCTGTCTTTT.

DNA for the CDR3: TGTGCCAGCAGTTACGGCCAGAGCCATGAAAAACTGTTTTTT. This encodes CASSYGQSHEKLFF. V and J are TRBV6-5 and TRBJ1-4; D unclear. CDR1 is MNHEY and CDR2 is SVGAGI in the germline V gene. V was trimmed by 2 bases and J by 6 bases, leaving 10 bases between them. CDR3 size: 14 residues.

In its sample, this clonotype was seen a few times. The missing conserved phenylalanine or tryptophan at the end of this CDR3 makes a read error likely. The V and J genes are TRBV30 and TRBJ1-6, with no clear D. The CDR3 totals 16 residues. Germline V gene data show CDR1 as GTSNPN and CDR2 as SVGIG (reference sequence). Trimming cost V 3 bases and J 3 bases, with 15 bases left between them. Here the CDR3 DNA reads TGTGCCTGGAGCGATAAGAACACTGGCTATAATTCACCCCTCCACCTT. It translates to CAWSDKNTGYNSPLHL.

The V and J genes are TRBV11-2 and TRBJ1-5, with D unclear. Trimming cost V 6 bases and J 0 bases, with 15 bases left between them. CDR1 is SGHAT and CDR2 is FQNNGV in the germline V gene. The CDR3 is made up of 16 amino acids. The CDR3 reads CASSSPGMLSNQPQHF. CDR3 bases: TGTGCCAGCAGTTCCCCGGGGATGCTTAGCAATCAGCCCCAGCATTTT.

V gene TRBV19 combines with J gene TRBJ2-1; either TRBD1 or TRBD2 may supply D (5 bases each). Trimming stripped 1 base from V and 10 bases from J, with 17 bases between. There are 15 residues in the CDR3. CDR1 and CDR2 from the germline V gene are LNHDA and SQIVND (reference sequence). As DNA, the CDR3 is TGTGCCAGTAGTATAGGGGCCGGGACGAGCTACGAGCAGTTCTTC. This gives the protein CASSIGAGTSYEQFF.

This clonotype was observed at least ten times. The chain links TRBV29-1 to TRBJ2-3; 7 bases match TRBD1. The germline gives CDR1 SQVTM, CDR2 ANQGSEA. V was pared by 6 bases and J by 2 bases, with 8 bases of the junction left unmatched. The CDR3 spans 14 residues. CDR3 DNA sequence: TGCAGCGTACAACAGGGGTCACCCACAGATACGCAGTATTTT. It codes for CSVQQGSPTDTQYF.

There are many counts of this clonotype. The chain employs TRBV7-2 and TRBJ1-1; D gene unclear. V was shortened by 3 bases and J by 0 bases, with 8 bases between the two germline ends. The CDR3 extends over 14 amino acids. Germline V gives CDR1 SGHTA, CDR2 FQGNSA. The CDR3 DNA reads as TGTGCCAGCAGCTTCCGCCGCATGAACACTGAAGCTTTCTTT. Protein: CASSFRRMNTEAFF.

Comments on this clonotype: At one of its ends the junction is not consistent with the germline gene, which may arise from a read error. The V and J genes are TRBV7-2 and TRBJ2-6, with TRBD2 identical over 8 bases. CDR1 is SGHTA, CDR2 FQGNSA, per germline. The length of the CDR3 is 17 residues. CDR3 sequence: CASSLAGSGAGANVPTF. CDR3 DNA: TGTGCCAGCAGCTTAGCGGGTAGCGGGGCTGGGGCCAACGTCCCGACTTTC.

This sequence joins TRBV3-1 and TRBJ1-2; possible D gene TRBD1, 6 bases. The CDR3 is 14 amino acids. Germline assignment: CDR1 LGHDT and CDR2 YNNKEL (reference sequence). V lost 4 bases to trimming and J lost 3 bases, with 12 bases between them. CDR3 sequence (DNA): TGTGCCAGCAGCCTACGGACAGACTACTATGGCTACACCTTC. Its protein is CASSLRTDYYGYTF.

This clonotype was recorded many times. The rearrangement links TRBV11-2 to TRBJ2-1; D is unresolved. This CDR3 is 15 amino acids long. V gave up 1 base and J gave up 5 bases, with 12 bases separating them. Germline V CDR1 and CDR2: SGHAT, FQNNGV. The CDR3 DNA is TGTGCCAGCAGCTTAGGGGGTCGCAGAAACAATGAGCAGTTCTTC. Amino acids: CASSLGGRRNNEQFF.

The chain recombines TRBV5-6 with TRBJ1-2; 9 nucleotides match TRBD1. V gave up 5 bases and J gave up 3 bases; unmatched junction bases: 8. The CDR3 is 15 amino acids. Germline V gives CDR1 SGHDT, CDR2 YYEEEE. The DNA of the CDR3 is TGTGCCAGCAGTCGGGACAGGGCAACGTACTATGGCTACACCTTC. Protein: CASSRDRATYYGYTF.

The V call is TRBV19, the J call TRBJ2-3; D gene unclear. Germline V gene lookup returns CDR1 LNHDA and CDR2 SQIVND (reference sequence). The CDR3 extends over 13 amino acids. V shed 4 bases and J shed 4 bases, with 9 bases lying between them. The CDR3 protein is CASSTRWADTQYF. DNA for the CDR3: TGTGCCAGTAGTACGAGGTGGGCAGATACGCAGTATTTT.

This chain links TRBV6-4 with TRBJ2-2; TRBD2 aligns across 9 bases. J lost 6 bases, V lost 6 bases, and 11 bases had no gene match. The germline V gene encodes CDR1 MRHNA and CDR2 SNTAGT. The CDR3 is 16 amino acids. CDR3 sequence: CASSHSAVAGAGELFF. The CDR3 DNA is TGTGCCAGCAGCCATAGTGCAGTAGCGGGAGCCGGGGAGCTGTTTTTT.

There are a few counts of this clonotype. A much larger clone lies a single base off, so this may be a read error. The CDR3 sequence: CASSPTRGGMNTEASF. Written as DNA, the CDR3 is TGTGCCAGCAGTCCAACCAGGGGGGGGATGAACACTGAAGCTTCCTTT. The chain uses TRBV12-3 or TRBV12-4 and TRBJ1-1; 7 bases fit TRBD1. The CDR3 is 16 amino acids.

Ten or more counts support this clonotype. The chain employs TRBV6-2 or TRBV6-3 and TRBJ1-1; D remains ambiguous. Germline CDR1 is MNHEY and CDR2 is SVGEGT. Trimming removed 0 bases from V and 5 bases from J, with 10 bases in between. The CDR3 has 14 amino acids. The CDR3 protein is CASSYSRVGTEAFF. CDR3 bases: TGTGCCAGCAGTTACTCGCGGGTTGGGACTGAAGCTTTCTTT.

This clonotype appeared a few times. This chain links TRBV9 with TRBJ2-1; TRBD1 aligns across 11 bases. The V gene end was trimmed by 3 bases and the J gene end by 6 bases; junction bases not matched to a gene: 5. The CDR3 spans 15 residues. Germline values: CDR1 SGDLS, CDR2 YYNGEE. CDR3 nucleotide sequence: TGTGCCAGCAGCGCGTCCGGGACAGGGGGCAATGAGCAGTTCTTC. Its protein is CASSASGTGGNEQFF.

J is TRBJ2-7 and V is TRBV6-1; TRBD1 agrees at 9 bases. V lost 6 bases and J lost 5; bases outside the gene matches: 8. The V gene's germline CDR1 is MNHNS and CDR2 SASEGT. The CDR3 has 14 amino acids. CDR3: CASRTPDRGDEQYF. DNA for the CDR3: TGTGCCAGCAGGACACCGGACAGGGGCGACGAGCAGTACTTC.

This clonotype has ten or more counts. The rearrangement joins TRBV27 to TRBJ2-1; D remains ambiguous. The V and J ends lost 3 bases and 0 bases respectively, with 9 bases between them. CDR1 MNHEY and CDR2 SMNVEV come from the germline V gene (reference sequence). The CDR3 has 15 amino acids. In nucleotides, the CDR3 is TGTGCCAGCAGTTTCGGCGGTAGCTCCTACAATGAGCAGTTCTTC. It encodes CASSFGGSSYNEQFF.

In its sample, this clonotype was seen many times. The V call is TRBV7-2, the J call TRBJ2-7, with D possibly being TRBD1 (6 bases). This CDR3 is built from 16 residues. The V and J ends lost 5 bases and 2 bases respectively, with 19 bases between them. Germline CDR1 reads SGHTA; CDR2 reads FQGNSA. CDR3 amino acids: CASSIFHRDPPYEQYF. DNA for the CDR3: TGTGCCAGCAGCATTTTTCACAGGGATCCCCCCTACGAGCAGTACTTC.

This clonotype has a count of ten or more. The chain recombines TRBV2 with TRBJ1-5, with 9 bases that match TRBD1. Germline V gene data show CDR1 as SNHLY and CDR2 as FYNNEI. Unmatched junction bases numbered 12, after V lost 4 bases and J lost 5 bases. The CDR3 spans 17 residues. This CDR3 is CASSALFWTGDDQPQHF. Written as DNA, the CDR3 is TGTGCCAGCAGTGCTTTATTCTGGACAGGGGACGATCAGCCCCAGCATTTT.

There are many counts of this clonotype. The chain links TRBV7-2 to TRBJ2-7; 7 bases fit TRBD1. Per the germline V gene, CDR1 is SGHTA and CDR2 is FQGNSA. V lost 4 bases and J lost 3; bases outside the gene matches: 6. The CDR3 runs 14 residues. The CDR3 nucleotides read TGTGCCAGCAGCTACACAGGGGCCAGCTACGAGCAGTACTTC. It translates to CASSYTGASYEQYF.

This clonotype was seen repeatedly, ten times or more. The V gene is TRBV2, the J gene TRBJ2-1; perhaps TRBD1 as D (5 bases). This CDR3 is built from 12 residues. Deletions cut 2 bases from V and 10 bases from J, with 9 bases between. Germline CDR1 SNHLY, CDR2 FYNNEI. The CDR3 reads CASSEIRGEQFF. CDR3 coding DNA: TGTGCCAGCAGTGAAATAAGGGGCGAGCAGTTCTTC.